In this sample, the clone carrying this TCR beta chain turned up once. What it binds is unknown. The sample is drawn from a study of cytomegalovirus exposure and HLA in healthy donors. A multiplex PCR was run with 60 Vbeta primers and 13 Jbeta primers. Profiled with immunoSEQ multiplex PCR; TCRdb holds only in-frame clones, not every one. Found here are roughly 220,000 clones, approximately 80% of them singletons; the top ten hold 2.9%. Study-wide points: Most observed TCR sequences were rare, whereas some public TCRs were detected in many donors. As a later analysis revealed, most CMV-associated TCR beta chains appeared HLA-restricted. Cytomegalovirus-associated status was assigned to roughly 160 TCR beta chains.

CDR1 is LGHNA and CDR2 is YSLEER in the germline V gene. The CDR3 covers 17 residues. The J segment lost 2 bases and the V segment lost 1 base, leaving 6 bases of the junction unmatched. V and J are TRBV4-3 and TRBJ2-7, with 12 bases that match TRBD2. The TCR originated in a man younger than 40 in good health and CMV-seronegative. Sequencing was done on a sample of PBMCs. The CDR3 loop reads CASSQGTSGVITYEQYF. The CDR3 DNA follows: TGCGCCAGCAGCCAAGGGACTAGCGGGGTTATAACCTACGAGCAGTACTTC.